Listed here are 21 T cell receptor beta chains from one sample, sequenced in a study of blood T cell repertoires in COVID-19. Clones were read by immunoSEQ multiplex PCR, and TCRdb kept only the in-frame ones, dropping some. The table shows 250,000 to 350,000 clones, with over 75% occurring only once. Sequenced material: peripheral blood. These receptors were obtained from a woman aged 50 to 65 who had recovered from COVID-19.

The CDR3, as DNA: TGTGCCAGCAGCCCTAACAGGGGCAGGGGGGAGCTGTTTTTT. Translation gives CASSPNRGRGELFF. V gene TRBV11-3 combines with J gene TRBJ2-2, with 7 bases aligning to TRBD1. This CDR3 is 14 amino acids long. V was pared by 5 bases and J by 8 bases, with 8 bases of the junction left unmatched. From germline, CDR1 is SGHNT and CDR2 YENEEA. The variable domain in full, with the rest retrieved from reference TRBV11-3 and TRBJ2-2, is EAGVVQSPRYKIIEKKQPVAFWCNPISGHNTLYWYLQNLGQGPELLIRYENEEAVDDSQLPKDRFSAERLKGVDSTLKIQPAELGDSAVYLCASSPNRGRGELFFGEGSRLTVL.

V is TRBV28 and J is TRBJ2-3; 8 bases are shared with TRBD2. The CDR3 consists of 13 residues. The V segment lost 5 bases and the J segment 7 bases; nucleotides outside the gene matches: 5. Germline assignment: CDR1 MDHEN and CDR2 SYDVKM. The CDR3 spells CASSPNSGNTQYF. CDR3 coding DNA: TGTGCCAGCAGTCCCAATAGCGGGAATACGCAGTATTTT. Variable domain in full (rest from reference TRBV28 and TRBJ2-3): DVKVTQSSRYLVKRTGEKVFLECVQDMDHENMFWYRQDPGLGLRLIYFSYDVKMKEKGDIPEGYSVSREKKERFSLILESASTNQTSMYLCASSPNSGNTQYFGPGTRLTVL.

The rearrangement uses TRBV6-5 and TRBJ2-1, with TRBD2 matching 11 bases. Germline CDR1 and CDR2: MNHEY and SVGAGI. V shed 6 bases, J shed 5 bases, and the junction held 6 bases outside the gene matches. This CDR3 contains 15 residues. As DNA, the CDR3 is TGTGCCAGCAGCACCGGGACTAGCGGAAACAATGAGCAGTTCTTC. This codes for CASSTGTSGNNEQFF.

Here the CDR3 reads CASTLGNRPDTIYF. The CDR3 bases are TGTGCCAGCACATTAGGGAACAGGCCGGACACCATATATTTT. The chain carries TRBV28 and TRBJ1-3; perhaps TRBD1 as D (5 bases). Per the germline V gene, CDR1 is MDHEN and CDR2 is SYDVKM. The ends were cut back, 7 bases at V and 8 bases at J, with 18 bases in the middle. There are 14 residues in the CDR3.

CDR3 amino acids: CASSTFTQGGTGGYTF. CDR3 bases: TGCGCCAGCAGCACTTTTACCCAGGGGGGGACAGGCGGCTACACCTTC. This rearrangement joins TRBV5-1 to TRBJ1-2, with 8 bases fitting TRBD1. This CDR3 is 16 amino acids long. Looked up from germline, CDR1 is SGHRS and CDR2 is YFSETQ. The V gene end was trimmed by 4 bases and the J gene end by 8 bases; junction bases not matched to a gene: 16.

This sequence joins TRBV4-1 and TRBJ1-1; D unresolved. Germline V gene data show CDR1 as MGHRA and CDR2 as YSYEKL. Trimming left V 1 base short and J 4 bases short, with 10 bases between. The CDR3 is made up of 14 amino acids. CDR3 in amino acids: CASSQVGSPTEAFF. The CDR3 bases are TGCGCCAGCAGCCAAGTGGGCAGCCCCACTGAAGCTTTCTTT.

The chain joins TRBV6-2 or TRBV6-3 to TRBJ2-3; D gene unclear. Germline loops: CDR1 MNHEY, CDR2 SVGEGT. This CDR3 region has 18 residues. The V end was cut by 0 bases, the J end by 2 bases, with 18 bases between. The CDR3 is CASSYSTSWSDPTDTQYF. The CDR3 DNA sequence: TGTGCCAGCAGTTACTCGACAAGCTGGTCAGACCCCACAGATACGCAGTATTTT.

The rearrangement links TRBV19 to TRBJ2-7; 9 bases map to TRBD2. Unmatched junction bases numbered 11, after V lost 4 bases and J lost 7 bases. Germline CDR1 LNHDA, CDR2 SQIVND (reference sequence). CDR3 size: 15 residues. The CDR3 sequence is CASSRKGLAVFEQYF. DNA for the CDR3: TGTGCCAGTAGTAGAAAGGGACTAGCTGTCTTTGAGCAGTACTTC.

This clone occurred a few times. This chain connects TRBV4-3 to TRBJ2-2, with TRBD1 as a possible D gene (6 bases). Germline CDR1 LGHNA, CDR2 YSLEER. The ends were cut back, 1 base at V and 6 bases at J, with 12 bases in the middle. CDR3 length: 15 residues. CDR3 nucleotide sequence: TGCGCCAGCAGCCAAGGTGACAGGCCACCCGGGGAGCTGTTTTTT. Amino acid sequence: CASSQGDRPPGELFF.

Here the CDR3 DNA reads TGTGCCAGCTCACCCTCCCTCCGGGATGGAGCTTTCTTT. This encodes CASSPSLRDGAFF. The rearrangement links TRBV18 to TRBJ1-1; unclear D gene. The CDR3 runs to 13 residues. CDR1 KGHSH and CDR2 LQKENI come from the germline V gene. The V end was cut by 3 bases, the J end by 10 bases, with 15 bases between.

This clone has only a few counts. This sequence joins TRBV24-1 and TRBJ2-1; a weak D match, TRBD2 (6 bases). The V end was cut by 2 bases, the J end by 0 bases, with 13 bases between. This CDR3 has 17 residues. CDR1 KGHDR and CDR2 SFDVKD come from the germline V gene. In DNA form, the CDR3 reads TGTGCCACCAGTGATTCCCCGGGAGCCGGCTCCTACAATGAGCAGTTCTTC. Its translation: CATSDSPGAGSYNEQFF.

V and J are TRBV7-9 and TRBJ2-1; TRBD2 aligns across 11 bases. Germline V gives CDR1 SEHNR, CDR2 FQNEAQ (reference sequence). This CDR3 comprises 17 residues. V was clipped by 3 bases and J by 6 bases; unmatched bases: 10. The CDR3 sequence is CASSFKLAGEIINEQFF. In DNA form, the CDR3 reads TGTGCCAGCAGCTTCAAACTAGCGGGAGAAATCATCAATGAGCAGTTCTTC. Combining the CDR3 with reference TRBV7-9 and TRBJ2-1 gives the whole variable domain DTGVSQNPRHKITKRGQNVTFRCDPISEHNRLYWYRQTLGQGPEFLTYFQNEAQLEKSRLLSDRFSAERPKGSFSTLEIQRTEQGDSAMYLCASSFKLAGEIINEQFFGPGTRLTVL.

This chain joins TRBV15 and TRBJ2-5; TRBD2 might be the D (6 bases). Per the germline V gene, CDR1 is LNHNV and CDR2 is YYDKDF (reference sequence). Trimming left V 8 bases short and J 3 bases short, with 19 bases between. The length of the CDR3 is 15 residues. As DNA, the CDR3 is TGTGCCACCGCGGACCCTGGAGGGACCGAAGAGACCCAGTACTTC. As protein: CATADPGGTEETQYF.

This chain joins TRBV30 and TRBJ1-6; D is ambiguous. Germline values: CDR1 GTSNPN, CDR2 SVGIG (reference sequence). V was cut by 0 bases and J by 7 bases, with 7 bases left in between. The CDR3 runs to 13 residues. CDR3 in DNA: TGTGCCTGGAGTGTACGGGAAAATTCACCCCTCCACTTT. Its translation: CAWSVRENSPLHF. Filled out from reference TRBV30 and TRBJ1-6, the complete variable domain reads SQTIHQWPATLVQPVGSPLSLECTVEGTSNPNLYWYRQAAGRGLQLLFYSVGIGQISSEVPQNLSASRPQDRQFILSSKKLLLSDSGFYLCAWSVRENSPLHFGNGTRLTVT.

J is TRBJ1-1 and V is TRBV3-1 (or the pseudogene TRBV3-2), with a tentative D call TRBD1 (5 bases). CDR1 is LGHDT and CDR2 is YNNKEL in the germline V gene (reference sequence). V lost 0 bases and J 3 bases, leaving 8 bases between the germline ends. This CDR3 contains 14 residues. CDR3 DNA sequence: TGTGCCAGCAGCCAAGATCGGGGGTACACTGAAGCTTTCTTT. This gives the protein CASSQDRGYTEAFF.

The rearrangement uses TRBV9 and TRBJ2-1; 7 bases line up with TRBD2. V lost 0 bases, J lost 5 bases, and 5 bases stayed unmatched. Germline-derived CDR1 and CDR2 are SGDLS and YYNGEE. This CDR3 comprises 15 residues. The CDR3 nucleotides read TGTGCCAGCAGCGTAGCGCCGGGGGGACACAATGAGCAGTTCTTC. Its protein is CASSVAPGGHNEQFF.

The genes are TRBV25-1 and TRBJ2-2; 7 bases line up with TRBD2. V shed 7 bases and J 2 bases; nucleotides not matched to a gene: 10. Germline V gene data show CDR1 as MGHDK and CDR2 as SYGVNS. CDR3 length: 16 residues. CDR3 in DNA: TGTGCCAGCACCGCAAACCGGGACTACAACACCGGGGAGCTGTTTTTT. Amino acids: CASTANRDYNTGELFF.

The rearrangement links TRBV28 to TRBJ2-3; 10 bases are shared with TRBD2. After removal of 8 bases from V and 4 bases from J, the junction contained 6 bases not matched to a gene. The CDR3 is 14 amino acids. Germline V gene lookup returns CDR1 MDHEN and CDR2 SYDVKM. CDR3 sequence reads: CASGSSGRADTQYF. The CDR3 DNA sequence: TGTGCCAGCGGGTCTAGCGGGAGAGCAGATACGCAGTATTTT.

This rearrangement joins TRBV7-2 to TRBJ1-4; possibly TRBD1 for D (5 bases). This CDR3 has 15 amino acids. Trimming shortened V by 5 bases and J by 3 bases, and 13 bases separated the two germline ends. Germline CDR1 and CDR2: SGHTA and FQGNSA. The CDR3 nucleotides are TGTGCCAGCAGCACTCAGGGTAGATCTAATGAAAAACTGTTTTTT. Encoded protein: CASSTQGRSNEKLFF. The full variable domain, completed using reference TRBV7-2 and TRBJ1-4, is GAGVSQSPSNKVTEKGKDVELRCDPISGHTALYWYRQSLGQGLEFLIYFQGNSAPDKSGLPSDRFSAERTGGSVSTLTIQRTQQEDSAVYLCASSTQGRSNEKLFFGSGTQLSVL.

V is TRBV29-1 and J is TRBJ1-2; D possibly corresponds to TRBD1 (6 bases). Germline assignment: CDR1 SQVTM and CDR2 ANQGSEA. V was cut by 0 bases and J by 4 bases, with 18 bases left in between. The CDR3 contains 16 residues. The DNA for the CDR3 is TGCAGCGTTGAAGATTGGATCTATGCGACAGGCTATGGCTACACCTTC. Translating it yields CSVEDWIYATGYGYTF.

This chain links TRBV6-6 with TRBJ1-2; D ambiguous. The CDR3 is 14 residues long. CDR1 is MNHNY and CDR2 is SVGAGI in the germline V gene (reference sequence). Trimming cost V 6 bases and J 0 bases, with 11 bases left between them. CDR3: CASSPGSANYGYTF. DNA of the CDR3: TGTGCCAGCAGCCCAGGCTCAGCTAACTATGGCTACACCTTC.